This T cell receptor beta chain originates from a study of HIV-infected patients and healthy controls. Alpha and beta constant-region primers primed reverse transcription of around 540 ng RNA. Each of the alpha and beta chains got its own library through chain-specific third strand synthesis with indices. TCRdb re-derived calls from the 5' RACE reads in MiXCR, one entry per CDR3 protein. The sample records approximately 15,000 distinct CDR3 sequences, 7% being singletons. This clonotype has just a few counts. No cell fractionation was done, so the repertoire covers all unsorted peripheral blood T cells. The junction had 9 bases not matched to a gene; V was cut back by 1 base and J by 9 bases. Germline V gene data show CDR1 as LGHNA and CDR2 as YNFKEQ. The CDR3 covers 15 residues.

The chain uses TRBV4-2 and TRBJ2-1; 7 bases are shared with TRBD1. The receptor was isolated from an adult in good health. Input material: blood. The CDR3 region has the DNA TGTGCCAGCAGCCAAGTAGAGGACAGGCGTTTTGAGCAGTTCTTC. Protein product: CASSQVEDRRFEQFF.